Shown below are 20 T cell receptor beta chains from a single sample sequenced in a study of cytomegalovirus exposure and HLA in healthy donors (TCRdb year 2017). Receptor libraries were prepared by the immunoSEQ multiplex PCR assay. The multiplex PCR relied on a mix of 60 forward primers for TCR Vbeta segments and 13 reverse primers for TCR Jbeta segments. TCRdb retrieved this table from immuneACCESS and kept in-frame rearrangements only. Not all clones are present; in checked studies, unresolved V genes account for under half, and no reason is known for the remainder. The sample table holds some 100,000 clones, of which over 60% were seen once. The ten most abundant clones make up roughly 3.5% of the sample. Source material: PBMCs. Receptors originate from a male donor in good health and CMV-seropositive.

The chain links TRBV29-1 to TRBJ2-5, with 8 positions matching TRBD2. The CDR3 has 16 amino acids. V lost 3 bases, J lost 5 bases, and 14 bases stayed unmatched. Germline CDR1 reads SQVTM; CDR2 reads ANQGSEA. DNA for the CDR3: TGCAGCGTTGACTCCCCGGGACTAGTCGGTGGGGAGACCCAGTACTTC. Translating gives CSVDSPGLVGGETQYF.

This chain connects TRBV9 to TRBJ1-6; 8 nucleotides agree with TRBD1. Per the germline V gene, CDR1 is SGDLS and CDR2 is YYNGEE. V lost 3 bases, J lost 7 bases, and 12 bases stayed unmatched. The CDR3 covers 17 residues. CDR3 loop: CASSARGDRGPNSPLHF. The CDR3, as DNA: TGTGCCAGCAGCGCGAGGGGTGACAGGGGCCCCAATTCACCCCTCCACTTT.

To note about this clone: A junction end diverges from the germline sequence, so it may reflect a read error. This chain links TRBV9 with TRBJ1-6; D possibly corresponds to TRBD1 (6 bases). The germline gives CDR1 SGDLS, CDR2 YYNGEE. The CDR3 consists of 15 residues. CDR3 nucleotides: TGTGCCAGCAGTCCCTCGGGACACTATAATTCACCCCTCCTCTTT. Its protein is CASSPSGHYNSPLLF.

V usage is TRBV19 and J usage is TRBJ1-1; 9 bases are shared with TRBD1. The germline V gene encodes CDR1 LNHDA and CDR2 SQIVND (reference sequence). V was clipped by 6 bases and J by 6 bases; unmatched bases: 8. CDR3 length: 14 amino acids. The CDR3 loop is CASSIPGTGSEAFF. The DNA for the CDR3 is TGTGCCAGTAGCATTCCTGGGACAGGGTCTGAAGCTTTCTTT.

The sample holds one count of this clone. CDR3 in amino acids: CASSVDSLPYGYTF. The CDR3 DNA follows: TGTGCCAGCAGCGTAGACTCACTCCCCTATGGCTACACCTTC. This chain joins TRBV9 and TRBJ1-2; unclear D gene. The V end was cut by 0 bases, the J end by 4 bases, with 10 bases between. CDR3 length equals 14 residues. In germline, CDR1 is SGDLS, CDR2 YYNGEE. Full variable domain (rest looked up from reference TRBV9 and TRBJ1-2): DSGVTQTPKHLITATGQRVTLRCSPRSGDLSVYWYQQSLDQGLQFLIQYYNGEERAKGNILERFSAQQFPDLHSELNLSSLELGDSALYFCASSVDSLPYGYTFGSGTRLTVV.

This sequence joins TRBV7-9 and TRBJ2-3; no definite D call. V was pared by 7 bases and J by 5 bases, with 13 bases between. Germline lookup yields CDR1 SEHNR and CDR2 FQNEAQ (reference sequence). The CDR3 consists of 13 residues. Written as DNA, the CDR3 is TGTGCCAGCAAAAGCAGAGGAGAAGATACGCAGTATTTT. Protein sequence: CASKSRGEDTQYF.

This clone came up a few times. The chain uses TRBV7-9 and TRBJ2-6; D is possibly TRBD2 (5 bases). Trimming removed 3 bases from V and 4 bases from J, with 19 bases in between. CDR3 length: 18 residues. In germline, CDR1 is SEHNR, CDR2 FQNEAQ (reference sequence). The CDR3 loop is CASSLGSLRAAGANVLTF. In DNA, the CDR3 is TGTGCCAGCAGCTTGGGGAGTTTGAGGGCCGCGGGGGCCAACGTCCTGACTTTC.

The chain is built from TRBV30 and TRBJ1-2, with D possibly matching TRBD1 (6 bases). The CDR3 is made up of 16 amino acids. V lost 1 base and J 2 bases, leaving 17 bases between the germline ends. The germline V gene has CDR1 GTSNPN and CDR2 SVGIG (reference sequence). DNA of the CDR3: TGTGCCTGGAGTGCGCCGACCTACAGGGAAAACTATGGCTACACCTTC. This codes for CAWSAPTYRENYGYTF. Full variable domain (rest looked up from reference TRBV30 and TRBJ1-2): SQTIHQWPATLVQPVGSPLSLECTVEGTSNPNLYWYRQAAGRGLQLLFYSVGIGQISSEVPQNLSASRPQDRQFILSSKKLLLSDSGFYLCAWSAPTYRENYGYTFGSGTRLTVV.

The CDR3 loop is CASSPVSSNQPQHF. The CDR3 DNA reads TGTGCCAGCAGCCCGGTGAGTAGCAATCAGCCCCAGCATTTT. This sequence joins TRBV7-2 and TRBJ1-5, with no clear D. Germline lookup yields CDR1 SGHTA and CDR2 FQGNSA. The CDR3 covers 14 residues. V gave up 5 bases and J gave up 0 bases, with 8 bases separating them.

V and J are TRBV4-3 and TRBJ2-7; D may be TRBD1 (5 bases). This CDR3 contains 14 residues. Trimming left V 1 base short and J 3 bases short, with 10 bases between. Germline CDR1 LGHNA, CDR2 YSLEER. The chain's CDR3 is CASSQGRQGYEQYF. The CDR3 DNA reads TGCGCCAGCAGCCAAGGGCGGCAGGGCTACGAGCAGTACTTC.

The chain uses TRBV6-1 and TRBJ2-3; tentatively, D is TRBD2 (6 bases). Trimming shortened V by 0 bases and J by 4 bases, and 14 bases separated the two germline ends. This CDR3 region has 16 residues. From germline, CDR1 is MNHNS and CDR2 SASEGT. The CDR3 bases are TGTGCCAGCAGTGAAGCGCTGGGACTGGGGGCAGATACGCAGTATTTT. Amino acids: CASSEALGLGADTQYF.

The V call is TRBV7-3, the J call TRBJ1-6; no reliable D call. Trimming took 5 bases from V and 10 from J, leaving 12 bases between them. This CDR3 comprises 13 residues. In germline, CDR1 is SGHTA, CDR2 FQGTGA. The chain's CDR3 is CASSAGGGSPLHF. DNA of the CDR3: TGTGCCAGCAGCGCGGGTGGAGGCTCACCCCTCCACTTT.

This clone was picked up one time. V gene TRBV4-1 combines with J gene TRBJ1-1; unclear D gene. The V end lost 0 bases, the J end lost 7 bases, and 12 bases lay between the germline ends. The CDR3 contains 14 residues. Germline V lookup: CDR1 MGHRA, CDR2 YSYEKL. The CDR3 reads CASSQDELRGEAFF. The DNA for the CDR3 is TGCGCCAGCAGCCAAGATGAACTGAGAGGTGAAGCTTTCTTT.

The chain uses TRBV27 and TRBJ1-1, with unresolved D. From germline, CDR1 is MNHEY and CDR2 SMNVEV (reference sequence). Trimming pared 2 bases from V and 1 base from J, leaving 8 bases between. The CDR3 sequence is 14 residues long. The CDR3 DNA sequence: TGTGCCAGCAGTTTAGGTAGCTCGAACACTGAAGCTTTCTTT. It yields the protein CASSLGSSNTEAFF.

The CDR3 reads CASSERTGLNEQYF. The CDR3 DNA sequence: TGTGCCAGCAGCGAGAGGACAGGGCTCAACGAGCAGTACTTC. The chain combines TRBV13 with TRBJ2-7; 8 bases agree with TRBD1. Per the germline V gene, CDR1 is PRHDT and CDR2 is FYEKMQ (reference sequence). The ends lost 5 bases at V and 5 bases at J; junction bases unmatched: 8. CDR3 length: 14 residues.

The chain is built from TRBV7-3 and TRBJ2-5; 9 bases are shared with TRBD2. Germline CDR1 and CDR2: SGHTA and FQGTGA. The CDR3 totals 15 residues. V was clipped by 2 bases and J by 5 bases; unmatched bases: 6. Here the CDR3 DNA reads TGTGCCAGCAGCTTAGCGGGGGGGCCGGGGGAGACCCAGTACTTC. Translating gives CASSLAGGPGETQYF.

This sequence joins TRBV7-9 and TRBJ2-1; 9 bases agree with TRBD1. CDR1 and CDR2 (germline): SEHNR, FQNEAQ (reference sequence). V was pared by 2 bases and J by 8 bases, with 7 bases of the junction left unmatched. The CDR3 totals 15 residues. This CDR3 is CASSLRETGGDEQFF. CDR3 nucleotides: TGTGCCAGCAGCTTACGGGAAACAGGGGGCGATGAGCAGTTCTTC. The full variable domain, with the rest looked up from reference TRBV7-9 and TRBJ2-1, is DTGVSQNPRHKITKRGQNVTFRCDPISEHNRLYWYRQTLGQGPEFLTYFQNEAQLEKSRLLSDRFSAERPKGSFSTLEIQRTEQGDSAMYLCASSLRETGGDEQFFGPGTRLTVL.

The V call is TRBV6-6, the J call TRBJ2-5; 7 positions agree with TRBD2. This CDR3 has 13 residues. The junction had 11 bases not matched to a gene; V was cut back by 11 bases and J by 5 bases. The germline gives CDR1 MNHNY, CDR2 SVGAGI (reference sequence). The CDR3 sequence is CAATGRQRETQYF. The CDR3 nucleotides read TGTGCCGCAACCGGGAGGCAGAGGGAGACCCAGTACTTC.

This clone has just a few counts. The J gene is TRBJ2-7, the V gene TRBV21-1; the tabulated D call, TRBD1, remains unverified against the DNA. TRBV21-1 is noted as a pseudogene. There are 18 residues in the CDR3. The CDR3 DNA sequence: TGTGCCAGCAGCAACCAAATCCCGAGACAGGGGGCGCCCTACGAGCAGTACTTC. It yields the protein CASSNQIPRQGAPYEQYF.

This clone has just one count. The chain combines TRBV2 with TRBJ1-1; unclear D gene. From germline, CDR1 is SNHLY and CDR2 FYNNEI. V lost 3 bases and J 0 bases, leaving 8 bases between the germline ends. This CDR3 region has 14 residues. The DNA of the CDR3 is TGTGCCAGCAGTGAGTTACAGTTGAACACTGAAGCTTTCTTT. Translation: CASSELQLNTEAFF.